Sequencing of this TCR beta chain was carried out in a study of beta chain features in type 1 diabetes (dated by TCRdb to the late 2010s). At the level of the whole study: Mean age, gender distribution, total cell number and subset yield were not different between patients and healthy donors. A total of 100 million to 110 million sorted cells were examined across all samples, and a strong correlation was observed between cell number per subset and RNA yield. The study compared the TCRB repertoires of sorted circulating CD4+ T cell subsets in recently diagnosed type 1 diabetes patients with those in matched healthy donors. Regulatory and stem cell-like memory subsets were obtained from only 8 patients and roughly 8 healthy donors, while naive and central memory subsets were obtained from all 30 or so donors.

The CDR3, cysteine through phenylalanine, is 15 amino acids long. The retained sequence is limited to the CDR3, 45 bases, with the frame set at the first base. The germline V gene encodes CDR1 LNHNV and CDR2 YYDKDF (reference sequence). Germline trimming amounts to 0 bases on V and 6 bases on J, with 6 as the count of junction bases outside the gene matches. A note on this clone: Its cognate antigen has yet to be identified. The input lacks base qualities; no much larger clone sits a single base away.

Beyond this particular receptor, the publication reports: Because cDNA was sequenced instead of genomic DNA, highly expressing activated cells could be over-represented, though the groups showed no difference in activation or CD3 levels. Only small numbers of individuals were included in the HLA sub-analyses, which left unresolved whether HLA type had any influence on TCRB rearrangement. In all four CD4+ subsets, TCRB CDR3 length was moderately but significantly shorter in type 1 diabetes patients. PCR may preferentially amplify shorter templates, but because patient and control samples were amplified and corrected together, any resulting skew would affect both groups equally. Naive, central memory and regulatory TCRB repertoires appeared to be more alike among patients than among healthy donors. At VDJ recombination sites, type 1 diabetes patients had fewer insertions and more deleted nucleotides, which implies abnormalities in thymic rearrangement.

Each donor gave one peripheral blood draw, roughly 110 mL on average, collected into heparinised tubes. A BD FACSAria II and a panel including CD45RO, CCR7, CD25, CD127, CD95 and CD27 were used to sort naive, central memory, regulatory and stem cell-like memory CD4+ T cells. All sorted populations exceeded 95% purity. Right away, PBMCs were isolated by Lymphoprep density gradient centrifugation and were stained directly, with no culture step. To minimize batch effects, samples were stained and sorted in pairs, one healthy donor with one patient per experiment. The High Capacity cDNA Reverse Transcription Kit was used to reverse transcribe all of the isolated RNA, meaning that expressed TCRB transcripts were what got sequenced. Deep immunoSEQ sequencing was performed on naive, central memory and regulatory T cell samples, with an average of roughly 3.5 million total reads per sample. Sorted cells were lysed in RLT buffer, and RNA was extracted using DNase-treated RNeasy Micro or Mini kits according to cell number. To prevent cross-contamination, each cell subset was processed individually, whereas patient and healthy donor samples were processed jointly. The immunoSEQ multiplex PCR was used to amplify TCRB sequences from cDNA, generating 87-bp fragments that spanned the CDR3 region. Amplicons were sequenced on the Illumina HiSeq platform. Regarding the original processing steps: PCR bias was computationally corrected using synthetic template baselines, reads within Hamming distance 2 were collapsed, and singletons that could not be merged were discarded. Reads were aligned to IMGT to assign V, D and J genes, CDR3 length, and insertions or deletions at six rearrangement sites. Clonotype counts were normalized to sorted cell number within each subset before computing true diversity and Gini coefficients with the tcR R package. The overlap coefficient, calculated on TCRB nucleotide sequences, was used to quantify repertoire sharing. As a proxy for the pre-selection repertoire, out-of-frame TCRB sequences from naive cells were analyzed. Entries here come from immuneACCESS through TCRdb and include only in-frame sequences with V and J called. Some clones fail to appear in such tables; in the studies checked, an unresolved V gene covers under half of the shortfall, and the cause of the remainder is unknown. V and J calls and clone size are as listed in that table; D and trimming were resolved from the DNA. In all, the sample holds fewer than 650,000 clones, and roughly 16% of those were seen once. About 0.086% of the sample goes to the ten largest clones.

This clonotype originated in a man aged 18-30 years in good health. The chain joins TRBV15 to TRBJ1-2; 8 bases in the junction line up with TRBD1. Sequencing was performed on naive CD4+ T cells from blood. Sample cell subset or site, as interpreted from the label and publication: true naive CD4+ T cells. This receptor carries the CDR3 CATSRDQGALDGYTF. The nucleotides are TGTGCCACCAGCAGAGACCAGGGGGCCCTCGATGGCTACACCTTC.